What follows are 9 T cell receptor beta chains derived from one specimen sequenced in a study of memory CD4+ T cells and cytomegalovirus serostatus. Assay: immunoSEQ multiplex PCR; the TCRdb copy retains only in-frame clones and omits some. The repertoire holds over 50,000 clones, with around three quarters as singletons. The sort gate was single viable CD3+CD4+CD8-CD45RO+ cells for memory CD4+ T cells. The material sequenced was memory CD4+ T cells from blood. These receptor sequences come from an adult in good health and CMV-seronegative.

V is TRBV7-2 and J is TRBJ2-7; D remains ambiguous. The CDR3 consists of 14 residues. CDR1 is SGHTA, CDR2 FQGNSA, per germline. V lost 5 bases and J 3 bases, leaving 14 bases between the germline ends. The CDR3 loop is CASSPTHTSYEQYF. CDR3 sequence (DNA): TGTGCCAGCAGCCCTACTCACACCAGCTACGAGCAGTACTTC.

This clone was seen a few times. DNA for the CDR3: TGTGCCAGCAGCTCAGATTGGTCGACGGCCTTCTACAATGAGCAGTTCTTC. This gives the protein CASSSDWSTAFYNEQFF. The chain is built from TRBV7-2 and TRBJ2-1, with D uncertain. The CDR3 extends over 17 amino acids. Germline lookup yields CDR1 SGHTA and CDR2 FQGNSA. Trimming removed 4 bases at V and 3 bases at J, with 19 bases between.

The chain links TRBV4-3 to TRBJ2-7; possible D gene TRBD1, 5 bases. CDR1 and CDR2 (germline): LGHNA, YSLEER. Trimming pared 0 bases from V and 5 bases from J, leaving 11 bases between. This CDR3 spans 14 amino acids. The CDR3: CASSQDRRGHEQYF. The DNA of the CDR3 is TGCGCCAGCAGCCAAGATAGAAGGGGCCACGAGCAGTACTTC.

The gene calls are TRBV6-1 and TRBJ1-5, with a possible D match to TRBD1 (5 bases). The V and J ends lost 2 bases and 6 bases respectively, with 11 bases between them. This CDR3 has 14 residues. Germline V gene lookup returns CDR1 MNHNS and CDR2 SASEGT. CDR3 coding DNA: TGTGCCAGCAGTGAAAGGTGGGGCCGTCAGCCCCAGCATTTT. This translates into CASSERWGRQPQHF.

The chain is built from TRBV15 and TRBJ1-2; a possible D gene is TRBD1 (6 bases). Germline V lookup: CDR1 LNHNV, CDR2 YYDKDF (reference sequence). Trimming removed 0 bases at V and 7 bases at J, with 9 bases between. The CDR3 has 13 residues. CDR3 bases: TGTGCCACCAGCAGAGATTCCAGGGGTGGCTACACCTTC. Translated, it gives CATSRDSRGGYTF.

This chain links TRBV9 with TRBJ1-6; D gene unclear. Germline V gene data show CDR1 as SGDLS and CDR2 as YYNGEE. The CDR3 has 14 amino acids. The V and J ends lost 0 bases and 7 bases respectively, with 8 bases between them. The chain's CDR3 is CASSVGRENSPLHF. DNA of the CDR3: TGTGCCAGCAGCGTAGGTAGAGAGAATTCACCCCTCCACTTT.

Judged by abundance, this clone is medium-sized (0.01 to 0.1%). One end of the junction varies from germline; a read error may be responsible. V gene TRBV7-7 combines with J gene TRBJ1-6; 10 nucleotides line up with TRBD1. The CDR3 consists of 15 residues. The V gene's germline CDR1 is SSHAT and CDR2 FNYEAQ (reference sequence). The DNA of the CDR3 is TGTGCTAGCAGCCTCTTGACAGGGGGCAGTTCACCCCTCCACTTT. This sequence encodes CASSLLTGGSSPLHF.

This chain uses TRBV18 with TRBJ1-4, with 7 positions matching TRBD1. The CDR3 loop spans 14 amino acids. Germline-derived CDR1 and CDR2 are KGHSH and LQKENI. V trimming: 2 bases; J trimming: 3 bases; junction bases outside the gene matches: 0. For the CDR3, the DNA is TGTGCCAGCTCACCAGGGACAGCTAATGAAAAACTGTTTTTT. Residues: CASSPGTANEKLFF.

The V call is TRBV18, the J call TRBJ1-6, with TRBD1 identical over 10 bases. The ends lost 0 bases at V and 4 bases at J; junction bases unmatched: 3. Germline V gives CDR1 KGHSH, CDR2 LQKENI. CDR3 length: 17 residues. DNA for the CDR3: TGTGCCAGCTCACCACCCGGGACAGGGGTGTATAATTCACCCCTCCACTTT. As protein: CASSPPGTGVYNSPLHF.